A selection of T cell receptor beta chains follows, all from one sample in a study of siplizumab effects on memory and regulatory T cells. TCRdb keeps only in-frame clones here, not all; method: immunoSEQ multiplex PCR. The sample records fewer than 110,000 clones, about 93% being singletons. The sample consisted of non-Treg CD4+ T cells sorted from blood. The receptors were gathered from a human donor in good health. CDR3s include the opening cysteine and the closing phenylalanine or tryptophan. The D gene is left open where the match is weak. Clone size, where shown, is once, few, many, or a class for clones that have expanded.

v_gene: TRBV7-8
len: 14
j_gene: TRBJ2-3
d_gene: TRBD1
abundance: NA
CDR3nt: TGTGCCAGCAGCTCCGACAGGGTAGCAGATACGCAGTATTTT
CDR3aa: CASSSDRVADTQYF

v_gene: TRBV2
len: 15
j_gene: TRBJ1-1
d_gene: NA
abundance: NA
CDR3nt: TGTGCCAGCAGTGTCGGCACCTACATGAACACTGAAGCTTTCTTT
CDR3aa: CASSVGTYMNTEAFF

v_gene: TRBV19
len: 15
j_gene: TRBJ1-2
d_gene: NA
abundance: NA
CDR3nt: TGTGCCAGTAGTATAGCTGAACAGGGCATCTATGGCTACACCTTC
CDR3aa: CASSIAEQGIYGYTF

v_gene: TRBV2
len: 15
j_gene: TRBJ1-3
d_gene: TRBD1
abundance: NA
CDR3nt: TGTGCCAGCAGGAGGACAGGGTACTCTGGAAACACCATATATTTT
CDR3aa: CASRRTGYSGNTIYF

v_gene: TRBV6-1
len: 12
j_gene: TRBJ2-3
d_gene: NA
abundance: NA
CDR3nt: TGTGCCAGCAGTGACGGATCGACTAGTCCGTATTTT
CDR3aa: CASSDGSTSPYF

v_gene: TRBV19
len: 17
j_gene: TRBJ1-1
d_gene: NA
abundance: NA
CDR3nt: TGTGCCAGTAGTATAGGGGGTCGGACGACTCGAGGGACTGAAGCTTTCTTT
CDR3aa: CASSIGGRTTRGTEAFF

v_gene: TRBV5-1
len: 14
j_gene: TRBJ2-1
d_gene: TRBD2
abundance: NA
CDR3nt: TGCGCCAGCAGCCTTGCGGGAGTGCTAGATGAGCAGTTCTTC
CDR3aa: CASSLAGVLDEQFF

v_gene: TRBV29-1
len: 14
j_gene: TRBJ2-7
d_gene: TRBD1
abundance: NA
CDR3nt: TGCAGCACGGCGGCCGGGACAGGGGAAGTCGAGCAGTACTTC
CDR3aa: CSTAAGTGEVEQYF

v_gene: TRBV5-1
len: 15
j_gene: TRBJ1-5
d_gene: NA
abundance: once
CDR3nt: TGCGCCAGCAGCCCCGCTGGAGGGGGCAATCAGCCCCAGCATTTT
CDR3aa: CASSPAGGGNQPQHF

v_gene: TRBV6-1
len: 15
j_gene: TRBJ2-3
d_gene: TRBD2
abundance: NA
CDR3nt: TGTGCCAGCAGTGCGGGACTAGCGGGAGCAGATACGCAGTATTTT
CDR3aa: CASSAGLAGADTQYF

v_gene: TRBV15
len: 15
j_gene: TRBJ1-4
d_gene: NA
abundance: NA
CDR3nt: TGTGCCACCAGCAAACCGGGCTCCGAGGGGGAAAAACTGTTTTTT
CDR3aa: CATSKPGSEGEKLFF

v_gene: TRBV18
len: 15
j_gene: TRBJ2-7
d_gene: TRBD2
abundance: NA
CDR3nt: TGTGCCAGCTCACCCTTAGCGGGGGGATCCTACGAGCAGTACTTC
CDR3aa: CASSPLAGGSYEQYF

v_gene: TRBV27
len: 13
j_gene: TRBJ1-2
d_gene: NA
abundance: NA
CDR3nt: TGTGCCAGCAGACCCCAGACATGGGGCGGCTACACCTTC
CDR3aa: CASRPQTWGGYTF

v_gene: TRBV2
len: 12
j_gene: TRBJ1-2
d_gene: NA
abundance: NA
CDR3nt: TGTGCCAGCAGTGAGCAAATATATGGCTACACCTTC
CDR3aa: CASSEQIYGYTF

v_gene: TRBV18
len: 12
j_gene: TRBJ2-1
d_gene: TRBD1
abundance: once
CDR3nt: TGTGCCAGCTCAAGGGACAGGGAGGAGCAGTTCTTC
CDR3aa: CASSRDREEQFF

v_gene: TRBV7-2
len: 12
j_gene: TRBJ1-5
d_gene: NA
abundance: NA
CDR3nt: TGTGCCAGCAGCTCGACCCTGGCGCCCCAGCATTTT
CDR3aa: CASSSTLAPQHF

v_gene: TRBV7-2
len: 15
j_gene: TRBJ1-4
d_gene: NA
abundance: once
CDR3nt: TGTGCCAGCAGCTTAGATCGCCTTAGAGGAGAAAAACTGTTTTTT
CDR3aa: CASSLDRLRGEKLFF

v_gene: TRBV25-1
len: 13
j_gene: TRBJ1-4
d_gene: NA
abundance: NA
CDR3nt: TGTGCCAGCAGTGTAGGGAAAAAAGAAAAACTGTTTTTT
CDR3aa: CASSVGKKEKLFF

v_gene: TRBV30
len: 13
j_gene: TRBJ2-2
d_gene: NA
abundance: NA
CDR3nt: TGTGCCTGGAGTGTACACAGCACCGGGGAGCTGTTTTTT
CDR3aa: CAWSVHSTGELFF

v_gene: TRBV18
len: 16
j_gene: TRBJ1-3
d_gene: NA
abundance: NA
CDR3nt: TGTGCCAGCTCACTATCGGGAGCGGGTACTGGAAACACCATATATTTT
CDR3aa: CASSLSGAGTGNTIYF

v_gene: TRBV29-1
len: 13
j_gene: TRBJ2-1
d_gene: NA
abundance: NA
CDR3nt: TGCAGCTCCGGGACGGCCTCCTACAATGAGCAGTTCTTC
CDR3aa: CSSGTASYNEQFF

v_gene: TRBV5-8
len: 15
j_gene: TRBJ2-7
d_gene: NA
abundance: NA
CDR3nt: TGTGCCAGCAGCCAGTTCGGGACTCTCTCCTACGAGCAGTACTTC
CDR3aa: CASSQFGTLSYEQYF